This T cell receptor beta chain emerged from a study of vaccination effects on CD4 cells after COVID-19 (dated by TCRdb to between 2021 and 2024). Regarding the research as a whole: Three convalescent patients were sampled early (day +14) and late (day +241, +227, +161 respectively) after vaccination. Post-vaccine samples across the study were collected a median of 72 days after the second dose, with a range of 14 to 241. SARS-CoV-2 spike-specific CD4+ TCR repertoires were compared before and after mRNA vaccination in COVID-19 convalescent patients and in infection-naive vaccine recipients. Altogether, approximately 10 COVID-19 convalescent patients and a few SARS-CoV-2-naive healthy vaccine recipients made up the full study. The Oncomine TCR Beta short-read assay on an Illumina iSeq 100 was used to sequence cultures from other donors in the study. General conclusions and limits of the study: Among convalescent patients, the spike-reactive repertoire after vaccination was made up mainly of new vaccine-induced clones that were largely distinct from the clones induced by infection. Both infection-induced and vaccine-induced clones contracted markedly at late post-vaccination timepoints, which is consistent with waning T cell responses. Limitations of the study were the small number of convalescent patients and the absence of early post-infection timepoints.

Counted from cysteine to phenylalanine, this CDR3 has 15 amino acids. Only the CDR3 part of the read is kept: 45 bases, read in frame from the first base. V lost 3 bases and J lost 4 bases; the stretch between them is 14 bases long. CDR1 LNHNV and CDR2 YYDKDF are derived from the germline V gene (reference sequence). Regarding this clone: What this receptor recognizes is not known. Base qualities are not at hand, and no much larger clone is one base apart.

In the ViraFEST assay, PBMC were stimulated with viral peptide pools, and antigen-specific CD4+ T cell clonotypes were then identified by expansion using TCR sequencing. After around eleven days of culture, CD4+ T cells were isolated with the EasySep CD4+ T cell isolation kit. Convalescent patients had PCR-confirmed SARS-CoV-2 infection between March and December 2020, before Alpha, Beta and Delta variants emerged in the United States. Each participant got two doses of an mRNA SARS-CoV-2 vaccine, either BNT162b2 or mRNA-1273. Some 2 million PBMC per well were cultured with 8.5 to 10 ug/ml peptides in IMDM containing 5% human AB serum, about 9 IU/ml IL-2 and gentamicin. On days 3 and 7, half of the culture medium was replaced with fresh IL-2-containing medium. Unless otherwise noted, each peptide stimulation condition was cultured in triplicate wells. PBMC were separated from whole blood using Ficoll-Paque Plus gradient centrifugation and were then either cryopreserved at -140C or used fresh. The overlapping peptide pools covered the spike proteins of SARS-CoV-2 as well as those of the common cold coronaviruses HCoV-NL63, HCoV-OC43 and HCoV-229E. Genomic DNA was extracted from cultured CD4+ T cells with the QIAamp micro DNA kit.

The library was made by the immunoSEQ multiplex PCR assay. DNA from the CD4+ T cells that had been cultured and isolated underwent TCR beta CDR3 sequencing. The paper's processing steps were these. Non-productive TCR sequences were removed, reads were trimmed to the CDR3 region, and CDR3s of at least 7 amino acids were retained. The MANAFEST web app was used to identify antigen-specific clonotypes by comparing expansion in peptide wells with expansion in reference cultures. To be called positive, a clone needed expansion at FDR<0.05 compared with the reference and with all other wells, an odds ratio greater than 5, and a frequency greater than 0.1% in two replicate wells. Clonotypes significantly expanded in SARS-CoV-2 spike wells and in at least one common cold coronavirus spike condition were defined as cross-reactive. CDR3 similarity was assessed by Levenshtein distance using the stringdist R package, and unrooted trees were constructed with ape in R 3.6.1. The clones in this table, taken by TCRdb from immuneACCESS, are in-frame only. Not every clone is retained; where verified, under half of the shortfall comes from an unresolved V gene, and the cause of the rest is unknown. V and J calls and clone size are given by that table; D and trimming were obtained from the DNA. In all, the sample holds about 18,000 clones, and 76% of those were seen once. Clones ranked in the top ten supply approximately 21% of the sample.

The sequence was obtained from a human donor who had a prior SARS-CoV-2 infection. The sequence joins TRBV15 to TRBJ2-3; TRBD2 is perhaps the D gene, given 6 matching bases. The source material was CD4+ T cells from PBMCs cultured with SARS-CoV-2 spike peptides, sampled after COVID-19 vaccination. The cell subset or site label corresponds to: SARS-CoV-2 spike overlapping peptide pool stimulation. DNA sequence: TGTGCCACCAGCAGGGCACTAGCTGTGGCAGATACGCAGTATTTT. Its translation is CATSRALAVADTQYF.